This TCR beta chain was sequenced during a study of post-analysis software for immune sequencing data. Points from the study as a whole: There was significantly lower normalized Chao1 diversity in multiple sclerosis patients than in controls. Samples prepared in the same batch strongly co-clustered by F measure.

As to this clonotype: The antigen remains undetermined.

Sequencing libraries made from TCR beta cDNA carried unique molecular identifiers. A population of about 0.95 to 11 million T cells gave rise to about half a million cDNA molecules. One entry per CDR3 protein results from TCRdb running MiXCR on the PCR reads. The sample carries some 690,000 distinct CDR3 sequences, less than 35% recorded once. The source of this sequence is a girl aged 5-17 years with multiple sclerosis. Sample: blood.

The CDR3 here is CSAEPSPGQGPSYEQYF. In DNA, the CDR3 is TGCAGTGCTGAACCCTCCCCGGGACAGGGACCCTCCTACGAGCAGTACTTC. V is TRBV20-1 and J is TRBJ2-7; the match to TRBD1 covers 9 bases. Germline CDR1 and CDR2: DFQATT and SNEGSKA (reference sequence). This CDR3 is 17 amino acids long. V was pared by 5 bases and J by 0 bases, with 14 bases of the junction left unmatched.